The clone carrying this TCR beta chain has a handful of counts. This record comes from a study of T cells in Graves' hyperthyroidism and ophthalmopathy. Using RNA transcripts as the source, TCR beta CDR3 regions were amplified. The primer set for the first-round RT-PCR of the TCR CDR3 was HTBI. One entry per CDR3 protein results from TCRdb running MiXCR on the multiplex PCR reads. The data contain under 200,000 distinct CDR3 sequences, about 9.4% of them singletons. The CDR3 loop spans 15 amino acids. Per germline, CDR1 MNHEY and CDR2 SVGEGT. Trimming took off 0 bases at V and 2 bases at J, with 8 bases between the two ends. The authors took PBMCs from roughly 9.5 ml fresh peripheral blood.

The sequence derives from a woman under 30 with Graves' hyperthyroidism that later progressed to Graves' ophthalmopathy. Sequencing was done on a sample of blood. The rearrangement uses TRBV6-2 or TRBV6-3 and TRBJ1-5; D perhaps matches TRBD1 (5 bases). CDR3 loop: CASSYSGDGNQPQHF. DNA for the CDR3: TGTGCCAGCAGTTACTCTGGGGACGGCAATCAGCCCCAGCATTTT.